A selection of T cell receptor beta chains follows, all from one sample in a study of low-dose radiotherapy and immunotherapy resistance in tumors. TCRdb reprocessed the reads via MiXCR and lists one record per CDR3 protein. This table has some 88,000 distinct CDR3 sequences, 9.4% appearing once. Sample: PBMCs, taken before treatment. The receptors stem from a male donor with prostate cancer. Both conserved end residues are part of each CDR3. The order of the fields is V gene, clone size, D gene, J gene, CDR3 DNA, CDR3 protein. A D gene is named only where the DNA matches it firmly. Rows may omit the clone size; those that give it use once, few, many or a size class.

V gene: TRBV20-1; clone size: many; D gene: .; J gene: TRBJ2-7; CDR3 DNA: TGCAGTGCTAGTGCGGGCCAACCCTACGAGCAGTACTTC; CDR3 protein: CSASAGQPYEQYF
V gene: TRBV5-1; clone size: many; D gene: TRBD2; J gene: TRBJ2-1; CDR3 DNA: TGCGCCAGCAGCGTGGGACTAGCGGGAGCCGATGAGCAGTTCTTC; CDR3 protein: CASSVGLAGADEQFF
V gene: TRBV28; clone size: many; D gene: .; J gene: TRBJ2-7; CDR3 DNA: TGTGCCAGCAGCTGGAAGGGGGAGCAGTACTTC; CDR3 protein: CASSWKGEQYF
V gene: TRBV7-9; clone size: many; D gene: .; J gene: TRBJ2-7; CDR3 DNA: TGTGCCAGCAGCTTATCGGGCGGGGACGAGCAGTACTTC; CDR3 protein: CASSLSGGDEQYF
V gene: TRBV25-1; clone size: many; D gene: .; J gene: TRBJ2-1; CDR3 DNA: TGTGCCAGCAGCTCCGGGACAACCTACAATGAGCAGTTCTTC; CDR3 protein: CASSSGTTYNEQFF
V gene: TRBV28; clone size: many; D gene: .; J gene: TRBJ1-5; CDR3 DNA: TGTGCCAGCAGTCCCGGTCCACAGCCCCAGCATTTT; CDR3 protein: CASSPGPQPQHF
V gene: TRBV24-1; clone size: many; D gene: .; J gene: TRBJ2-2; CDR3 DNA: TGTGCCACCAGTGATCCCCGGGGGCTAGCGGCGAACACCGGGGAGCTGTTTTTT; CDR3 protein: CATSDPRGLAANTGELFF
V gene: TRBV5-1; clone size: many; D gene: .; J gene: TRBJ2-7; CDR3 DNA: TGCGCCAGCAGCTTGGAGGTCAGCGTCCACGAGCAGTACTTC; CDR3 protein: CASSLEVSVHEQYF
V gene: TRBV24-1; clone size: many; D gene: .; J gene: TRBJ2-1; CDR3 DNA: TGTGCCACCAGTGGACGCAGCGCAACAACCGGCCCCTACAATGAGCAGTTCTTC; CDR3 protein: CATSGRSATTGPYNEQFF
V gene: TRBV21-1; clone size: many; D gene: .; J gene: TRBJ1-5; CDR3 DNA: TGTGCCAGCAGCATTAAGGGGAGCAATCAGCCCCAGCATTTT; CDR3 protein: CASSIKGSNQPQHF
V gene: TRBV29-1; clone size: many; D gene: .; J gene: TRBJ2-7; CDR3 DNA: TGCAGCGTTGAGGACCTCAGCTACGAGCAGTACTTC; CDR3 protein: CSVEDLSYEQYF
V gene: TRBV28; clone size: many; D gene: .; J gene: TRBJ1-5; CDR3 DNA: TGTGCCAGCAGTTCCCACATGAGGTCTAGCAATCAGCCCCAGCATTTT; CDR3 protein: CASSSHMRSSNQPQHF
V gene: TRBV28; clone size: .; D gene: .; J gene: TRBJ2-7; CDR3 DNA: TGTGCCAGCTTGGATTCATCGGGCTACGAGCAGTACTTC; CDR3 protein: CASLDSSGYEQYF
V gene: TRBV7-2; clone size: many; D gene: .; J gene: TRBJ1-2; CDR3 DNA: TGTGCCAGCAGCTTAGGAAGGGACGGCTATGGCTACACCTTC; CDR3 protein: CASSLGRDGYGYTF
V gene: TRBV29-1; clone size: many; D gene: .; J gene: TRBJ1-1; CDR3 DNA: TGCAGCGTAAGCGTCTCGGCTTCGGCTGAAGCTTTCTTT; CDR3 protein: CSVSVSASAEAFF
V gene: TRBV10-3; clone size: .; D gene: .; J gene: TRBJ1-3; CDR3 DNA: TGTGCCATCAGTGATCTTGGGAAATTCTCTGGAAACACCATATATTTT; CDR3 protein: CAISDLGKFSGNTIYF
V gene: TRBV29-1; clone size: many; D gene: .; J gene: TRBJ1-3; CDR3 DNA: TGCAGCGTTTGGAGGCAAGGTGGAAACACCATATATTTT; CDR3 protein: CSVWRQGGNTIYF
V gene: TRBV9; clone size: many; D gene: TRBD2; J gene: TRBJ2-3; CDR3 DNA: TGTGCCAGCAGCGTAGCAATCGCGGGAGGTGATACGCAGTATTTT; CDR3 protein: CASSVAIAGGDTQYF
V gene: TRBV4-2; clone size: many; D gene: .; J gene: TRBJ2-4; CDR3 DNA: TGTGCCAGCAGAAGGTTGGACCTCGTGAACATTCAGTACTTC; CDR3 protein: CASRRLDLVNIQYF
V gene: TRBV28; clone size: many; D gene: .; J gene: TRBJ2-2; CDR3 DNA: TGTGCCAGCAGTTTATGGGGCGGCCTATCATTTGGGACCGGGGAGCTGTTTTTT; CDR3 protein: CASSLWGGLSFGTGELFF
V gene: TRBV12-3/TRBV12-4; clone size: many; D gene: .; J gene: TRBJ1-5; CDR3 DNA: TGTGCCAGCAGTTTAGAGGGTACTAGCAATCAGCCCCAGCATTTT; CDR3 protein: CASSLEGTSNQPQHF
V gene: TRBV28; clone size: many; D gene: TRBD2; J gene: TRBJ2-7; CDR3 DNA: TGTGCCAGCAGATCGGGACTACGTTTTGATGACGAGCAGTACTTC; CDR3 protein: CASRSGLRFDDEQYF
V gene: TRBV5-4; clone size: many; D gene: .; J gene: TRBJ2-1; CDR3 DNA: TGTGCCAGCAGCCCAACGGGAACATACAATGAGCAGTTCTTC; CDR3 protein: CASSPTGTYNEQFF
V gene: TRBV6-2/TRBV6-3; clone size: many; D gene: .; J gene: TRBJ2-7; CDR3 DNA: TGTGCCAGCACCTGGTACAGGAGCTCCTACGAGCAGTACTTC; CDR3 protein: CASTWYRSSYEQYF
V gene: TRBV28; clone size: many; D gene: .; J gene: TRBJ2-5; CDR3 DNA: TGTGCCAGCAGTCCCCGTTTTTTAGCCCGGGAGACCCAGTACTTC; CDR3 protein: CASSPRFLARETQYF
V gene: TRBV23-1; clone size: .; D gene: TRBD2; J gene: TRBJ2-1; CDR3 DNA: TGCGCCAGCAGTCAAGGACTAGCGGGAGGTGAAAATGAGCAGTTCTTC; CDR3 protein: CASSQGLAGGENEQFF
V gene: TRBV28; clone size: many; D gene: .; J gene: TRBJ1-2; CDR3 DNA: TGTGCCAGCAGACCAGGGGCAGGAAACTATGGCTACACCTTC; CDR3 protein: CASRPGAGNYGYTF
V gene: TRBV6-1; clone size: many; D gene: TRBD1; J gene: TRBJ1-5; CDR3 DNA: TGTGCCAGCAGAGCCGGGACAGGGGGCGGCCAGCCCCAGCATTTT; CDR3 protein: CASRAGTGGGQPQHF
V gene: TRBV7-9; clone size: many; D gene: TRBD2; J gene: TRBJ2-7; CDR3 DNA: TGTGCCAGCAGCTCGGGACTAGCGGGAGTCAGCGAGCAGTACTTC; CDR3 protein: CASSSGLAGVSEQYF
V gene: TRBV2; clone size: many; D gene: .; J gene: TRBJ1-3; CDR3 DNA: TGTGCCAGCAGTCGCTCCCCTGGAAACACCATATATTTT; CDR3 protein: CASSRSPGNTIYF
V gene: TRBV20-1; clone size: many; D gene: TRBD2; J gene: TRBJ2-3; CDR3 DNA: TGCAGTGCTAGAGCGACTAGCGGGAGCACAGATACGCAGTATTTT; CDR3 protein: CSARATSGSTDTQYF
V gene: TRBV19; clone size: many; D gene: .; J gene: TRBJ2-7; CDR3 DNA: TGTGCCAGTAGCGACAGAGATTTGTCCATGTACGAGCAGTACTTC; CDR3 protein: CASSDRDLSMYEQYF
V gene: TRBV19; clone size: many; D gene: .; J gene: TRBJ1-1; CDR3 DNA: TGTGCCAGTAGTACGTACAACAGGGATGGGGACACTGAAGCTTTCTTT; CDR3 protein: CASSTYNRDGDTEAFF
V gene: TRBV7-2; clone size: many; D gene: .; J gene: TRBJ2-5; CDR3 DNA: TGTGCCAGCAGCTTATCCGGGAACCAAGAGACCCAGTACTTC; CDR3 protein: CASSLSGNQETQYF
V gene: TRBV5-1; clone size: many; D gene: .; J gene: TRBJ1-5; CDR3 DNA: TGCGCCAGCAGCTTGACCGGATATAGCAATCAGCCCCAGCATTTT; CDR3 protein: CASSLTGYSNQPQHF
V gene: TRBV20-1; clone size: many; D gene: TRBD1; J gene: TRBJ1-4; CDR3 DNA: TGCAGTGCTAGTAACAGGGGGCGGCCCGCTAATGAAAAACTGTTTTTT; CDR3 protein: CSASNRGRPANEKLFF
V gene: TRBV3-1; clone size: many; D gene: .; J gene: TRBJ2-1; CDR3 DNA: TGTGCCAGCAGCCAAGATCTAAACAATGAGCAGTTCTTC; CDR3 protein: CASSQDLNNEQFF
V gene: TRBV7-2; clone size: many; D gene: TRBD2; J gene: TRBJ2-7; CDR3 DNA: TGTGCCAGCAGCTTAGATGGGACTAGCTCCTACGAGCAGTACTTC; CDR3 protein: CASSLDGTSSYEQYF
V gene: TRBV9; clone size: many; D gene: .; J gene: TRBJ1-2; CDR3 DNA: TGTGCCAGCAGCGTAGCTGGGGAGAACTATGGCTACACCTTC; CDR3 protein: CASSVAGENYGYTF
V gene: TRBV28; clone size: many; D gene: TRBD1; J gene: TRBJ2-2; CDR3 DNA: TGTGCCAGCAGTGTTCCGGGACAGGGAATCGGGGAGCTGTTTTTT; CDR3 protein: CASSVPGQGIGELFF
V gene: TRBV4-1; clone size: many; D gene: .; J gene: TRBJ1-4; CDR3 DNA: TGCGCCAGCAGCCTTACGCCAGGAGTTGTCGATGAAAAACTGTTTTTT; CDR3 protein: CASSLTPGVVDEKLFF
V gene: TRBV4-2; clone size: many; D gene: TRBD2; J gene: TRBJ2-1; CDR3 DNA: TGTGCCAGCAGCAGCGAGGTGACTAGCGGCGCTAATGAGCAGTTCTTC; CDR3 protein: CASSSEVTSGANEQFF
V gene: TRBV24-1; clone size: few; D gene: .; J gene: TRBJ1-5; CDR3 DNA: TGTGCCACCAGTGGCGGGGCCGGGGCTCAGCCCCAGCATTTT; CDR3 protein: CATSGGAGAQPQHF
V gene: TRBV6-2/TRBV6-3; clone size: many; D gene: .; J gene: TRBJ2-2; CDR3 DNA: TGTGCCAGCAGTTACTCGTCCGGGAAGACCGGGGAGCTGTTTTTT; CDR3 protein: CASSYSSGKTGELFF
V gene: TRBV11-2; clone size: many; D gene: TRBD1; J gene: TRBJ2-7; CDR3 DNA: TGTGCCAGCAGCCCGGCCGGGACAGTCTCCTACGAGCAGTACTTC; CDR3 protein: CASSPAGTVSYEQYF
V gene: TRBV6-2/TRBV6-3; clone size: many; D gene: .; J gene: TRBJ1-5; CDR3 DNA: TGTGCCAGCAAATGGGGGGGTGGCAATCAGCCCCAGCATTTT; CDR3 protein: CASKWGGGNQPQHF
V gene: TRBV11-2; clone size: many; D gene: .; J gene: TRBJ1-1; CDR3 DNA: TGTGCCAGCAGCTTGTCATTCGGCGGGGTGAACACTGAAGCTTTCTTT; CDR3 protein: CASSLSFGGVNTEAFF
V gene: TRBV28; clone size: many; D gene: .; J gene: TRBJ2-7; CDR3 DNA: TGTGCCAGCAGCGAAGGGCCCTCCTACGAGCAGTACTTC; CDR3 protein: CASSEGPSYEQYF
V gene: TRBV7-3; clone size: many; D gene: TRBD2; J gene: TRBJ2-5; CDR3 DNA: TGTGCCAGCAGCCCCAATGGGGGGGGAGGAGAGACCCAGTACTTC; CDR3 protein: CASSPNGGGGETQYF
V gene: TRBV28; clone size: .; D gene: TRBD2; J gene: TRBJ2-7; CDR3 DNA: TGTGCCAGCAGCAACCAACGGCGGGAGTGCCTGTACTTC; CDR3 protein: CASSNQRRECLYF
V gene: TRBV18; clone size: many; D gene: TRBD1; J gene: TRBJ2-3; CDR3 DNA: TGTGCCAGCTCACGCCGGGACAGGGGAAGCACAGATACGCAGTATTTT; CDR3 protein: CASSRRDRGSTDTQYF
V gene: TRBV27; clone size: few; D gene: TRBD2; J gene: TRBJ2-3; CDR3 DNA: TGTGCCAGCAGTCCAGGGACTAGCGGAACGGTTTTGTATACGCAGTATTTT; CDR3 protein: CASSPGTSGTVLYTQYF
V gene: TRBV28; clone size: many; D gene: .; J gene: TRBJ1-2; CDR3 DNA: TGTGCCAGCAGTTTATACCGACAGCAACCTAACTATGGCTACACCTTC; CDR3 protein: CASSLYRQQPNYGYTF